The clone carrying this T cell receptor beta chain was seen a few times. Its antigen is undetermined. This sample stems from a study of beta chain features in type 1 diabetes. Whole-study findings and limits: The study left unresolved whether HLA type influences TCRB rearrangement. Type 1 diabetes patients had TCRB CDR3s that were shorter (moderately but significantly so) in all four CD4+ subsets.

Expressed TCRB transcripts were sequenced because the entire RNA isolate underwent reverse transcription. Sequencing was performed with immunoSEQ multiplex PCR; in TCRdb, only in-frame clones are kept and a portion is missing. There are about 180,000 clones in the sample; 7.5% to 8.5% occur only once, and 0.5% lies in the top ten. The V gene lost 3 bases and the J gene lost 2 bases, with 10 bases spanning the gap. Germline CDR1 and CDR2: MGHDK and SYGVNS. CDR3 length: 14 residues. The sequencing sample was made of central memory CD4+ T cells from blood. This rearrangement joins TRBV25-1 to TRBJ1-1, with D possibly TRBD1 on 6 matching bases. The receptor comes from a man aged 18 to 29 with type 1 diabetes. The CDR3 sequence: CASSEPGANTEAFF. For the CDR3, the DNA is TGTGCCAGCAGTGAGCCAGGGGCAAACACTGAAGCTTTCTTT.